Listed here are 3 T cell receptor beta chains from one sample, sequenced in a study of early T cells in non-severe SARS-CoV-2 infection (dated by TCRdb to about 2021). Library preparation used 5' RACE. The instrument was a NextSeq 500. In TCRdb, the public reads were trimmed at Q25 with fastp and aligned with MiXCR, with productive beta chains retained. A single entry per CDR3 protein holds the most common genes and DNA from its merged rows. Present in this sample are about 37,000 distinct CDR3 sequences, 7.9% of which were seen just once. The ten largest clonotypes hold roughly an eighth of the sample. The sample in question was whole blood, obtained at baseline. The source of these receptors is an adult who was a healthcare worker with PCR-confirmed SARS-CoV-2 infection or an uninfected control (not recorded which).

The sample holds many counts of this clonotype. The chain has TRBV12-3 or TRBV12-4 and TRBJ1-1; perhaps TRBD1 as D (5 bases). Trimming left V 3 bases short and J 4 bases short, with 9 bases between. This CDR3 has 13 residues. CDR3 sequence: CASSFSTATEAFF. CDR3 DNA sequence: TGTGCCAGCAGTTTCTCGACAGCCACTGAAGCTTTCTTT.

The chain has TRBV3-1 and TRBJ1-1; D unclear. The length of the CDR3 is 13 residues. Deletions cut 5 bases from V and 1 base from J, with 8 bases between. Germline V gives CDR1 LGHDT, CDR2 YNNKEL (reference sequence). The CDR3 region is CASSTGKNTEAFF. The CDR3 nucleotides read TGTGCCAGCAGCACCGGGAAGAACACTGAAGCTTTCTTT. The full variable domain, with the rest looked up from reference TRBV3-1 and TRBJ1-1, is DTAVSQTPKYLVTQMGNDKSIKCEQNLGHDTMYWYKQDSKKFLKIMFSYNNKELIINETVPNRFSPKSPDKAHLNLHINSLELGDSAVYFCASSTGKNTEAFFGQGTRLTVV.

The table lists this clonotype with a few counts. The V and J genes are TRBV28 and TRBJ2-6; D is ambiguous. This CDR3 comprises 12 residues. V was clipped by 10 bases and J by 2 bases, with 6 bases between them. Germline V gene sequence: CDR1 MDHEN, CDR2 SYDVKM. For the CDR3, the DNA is TGTGCCACCTCCGCTGGGGCCAACGTCCTGACTTTC. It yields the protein CATSAGANVLTF.